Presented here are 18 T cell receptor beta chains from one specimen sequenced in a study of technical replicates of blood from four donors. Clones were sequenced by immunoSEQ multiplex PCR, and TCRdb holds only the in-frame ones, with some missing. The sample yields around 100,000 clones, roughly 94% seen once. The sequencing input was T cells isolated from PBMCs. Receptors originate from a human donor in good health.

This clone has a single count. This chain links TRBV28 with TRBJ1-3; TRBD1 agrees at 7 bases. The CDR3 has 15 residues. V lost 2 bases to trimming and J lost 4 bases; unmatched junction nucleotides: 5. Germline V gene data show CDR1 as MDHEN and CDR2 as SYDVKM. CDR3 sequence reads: CASSLGDRLGNTIYF. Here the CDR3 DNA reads TGTGCCAGCAGTTTAGGGGACAGACTCGGAAACACCATATATTTT.

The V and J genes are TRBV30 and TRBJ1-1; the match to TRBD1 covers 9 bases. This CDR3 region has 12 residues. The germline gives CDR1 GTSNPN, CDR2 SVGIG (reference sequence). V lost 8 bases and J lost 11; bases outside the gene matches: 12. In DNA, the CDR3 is TGTGCCAGCGAACAGGGGGCTCGGGTGGCTTTCTTT. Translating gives CASEQGARVAFF.

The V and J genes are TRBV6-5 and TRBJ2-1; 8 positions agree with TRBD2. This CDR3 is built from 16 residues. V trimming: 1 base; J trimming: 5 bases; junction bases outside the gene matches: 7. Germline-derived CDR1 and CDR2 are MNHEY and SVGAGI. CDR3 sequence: CASSYYGNSGNNEQFF. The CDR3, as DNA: TGTGCCAGCAGTTACTACGGTAATAGCGGGAACAATGAGCAGTTCTTC.

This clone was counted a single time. DNA of the CDR3: TGTGCCAGCAGTTTATTCGTCCCTCTAGGATTGGGGGGCAATGAGCAGTTCTTC. As protein: CASSLFVPLGLGGNEQFF. The chain links TRBV27 to TRBJ2-1; D is possibly TRBD2 (6 bases). V lost 1 base, J lost 6 bases, and 22 bases lay in between. This CDR3 has 18 amino acids. Germline V lookup: CDR1 MNHEY, CDR2 SMNVEV (reference sequence).

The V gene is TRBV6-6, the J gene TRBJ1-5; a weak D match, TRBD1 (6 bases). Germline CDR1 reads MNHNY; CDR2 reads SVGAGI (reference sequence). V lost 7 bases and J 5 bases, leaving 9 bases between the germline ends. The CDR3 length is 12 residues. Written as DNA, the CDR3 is TGTGCCAGCAAACCAGGGGATCAGCCCCAGCATTTT. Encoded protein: CASKPGDQPQHF.

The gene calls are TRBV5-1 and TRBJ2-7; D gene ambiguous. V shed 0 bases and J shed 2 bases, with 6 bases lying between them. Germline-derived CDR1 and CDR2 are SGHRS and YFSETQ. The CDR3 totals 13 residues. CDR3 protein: CASSLAYTYEQYF. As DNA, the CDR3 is TGCGCCAGCAGCTTGGCTTACACCTACGAGCAGTACTTC. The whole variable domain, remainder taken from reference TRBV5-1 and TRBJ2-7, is KAGVTQTPRYLIKTRGQQVTLSCSPISGHRSVSWYQQTPGQGLQFLFEYFSETQRNKGNFPGRFSGRQFSNSRSEMNVSTLELGDSALYLCASSLAYTYEQYFGPGTRLTVT.

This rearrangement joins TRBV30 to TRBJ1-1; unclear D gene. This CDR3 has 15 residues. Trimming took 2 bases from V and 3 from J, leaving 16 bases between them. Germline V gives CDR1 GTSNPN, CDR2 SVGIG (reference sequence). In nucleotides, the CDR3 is TGTGCCTGGAGTTTCCGACTGGCGGAGGACACTGAAGCTTTCTTT. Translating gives CAWSFRLAEDTEAFF.

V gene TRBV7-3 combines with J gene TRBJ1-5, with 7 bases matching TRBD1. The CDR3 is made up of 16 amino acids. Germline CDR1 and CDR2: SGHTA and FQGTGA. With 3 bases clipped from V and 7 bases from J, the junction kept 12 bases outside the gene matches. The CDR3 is CASSLKGAFKCQPQHF. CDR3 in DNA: TGTGCCAGCAGCTTGAAGGGGGCGTTTAAATGCCAGCCCCAGCATTTT. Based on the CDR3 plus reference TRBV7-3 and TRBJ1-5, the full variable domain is GAGVSQTPSNKVTEKGKYVELRCDPISGHTALYWYRQSLGQGPEFLIYFQGTGAADDSGLPNDRFFAVRPEGSVSTLKIQRTERGDSAVYLCASSLKGAFKCQPQHFGDGTRLSIL.

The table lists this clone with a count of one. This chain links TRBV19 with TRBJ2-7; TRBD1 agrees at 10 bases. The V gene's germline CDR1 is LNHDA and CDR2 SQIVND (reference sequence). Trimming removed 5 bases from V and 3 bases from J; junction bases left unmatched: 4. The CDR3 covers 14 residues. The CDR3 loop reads CASSPGQGFYEQYF. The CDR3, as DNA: TGTGCCAGTAGTCCGGGACAGGGGTTCTACGAGCAGTACTTC.

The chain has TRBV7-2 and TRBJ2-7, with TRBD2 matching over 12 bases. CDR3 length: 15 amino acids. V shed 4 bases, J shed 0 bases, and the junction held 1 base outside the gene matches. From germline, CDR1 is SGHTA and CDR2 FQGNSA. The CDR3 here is CASSSTSGSSYEQYF. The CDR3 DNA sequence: TGTGCCAGCAGCTCGACTAGCGGGAGCTCCTACGAGCAGTACTTC.

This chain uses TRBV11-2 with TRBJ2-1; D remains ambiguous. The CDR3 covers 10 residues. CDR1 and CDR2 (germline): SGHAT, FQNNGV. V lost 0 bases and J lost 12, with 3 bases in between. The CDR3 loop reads CASSLDVQFF. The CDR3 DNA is TGTGCCAGCAGCTTAGACGTGCAGTTCTTC.

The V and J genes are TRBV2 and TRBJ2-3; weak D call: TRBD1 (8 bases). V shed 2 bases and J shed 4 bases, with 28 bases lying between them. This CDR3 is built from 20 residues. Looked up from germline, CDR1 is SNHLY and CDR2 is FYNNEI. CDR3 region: CASSEPGQDVREGRPDTQYF. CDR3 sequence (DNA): TGTGCCAGCAGTGAACCGGGACAGGATGTTAGGGAGGGCCGGCCAGATACGCAGTATTTT.

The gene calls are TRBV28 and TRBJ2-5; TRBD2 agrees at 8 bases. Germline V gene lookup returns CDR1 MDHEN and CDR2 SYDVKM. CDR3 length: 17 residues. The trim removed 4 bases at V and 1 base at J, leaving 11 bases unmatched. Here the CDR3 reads CASSSKTSGGIQETQYF. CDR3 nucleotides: TGTGCCAGCAGTTCCAAAACCTCGGGGGGGATCCAAGAGACCCAGTACTTC.

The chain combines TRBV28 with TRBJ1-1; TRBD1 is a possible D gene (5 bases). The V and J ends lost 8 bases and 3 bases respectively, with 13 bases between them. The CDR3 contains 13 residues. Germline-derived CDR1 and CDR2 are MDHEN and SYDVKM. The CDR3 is CASLSRGDTEAFF. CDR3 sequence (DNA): TGTGCCAGCCTGTCCCGGGGGGACACTGAAGCTTTCTTT.

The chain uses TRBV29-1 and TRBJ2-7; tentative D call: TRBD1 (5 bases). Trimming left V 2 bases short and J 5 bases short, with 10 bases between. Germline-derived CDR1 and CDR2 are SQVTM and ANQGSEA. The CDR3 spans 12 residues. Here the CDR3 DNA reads TGCAGCGTTGAATACCAGGGTAACGAGCAGTACTTC. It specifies CSVEYQGNEQYF.

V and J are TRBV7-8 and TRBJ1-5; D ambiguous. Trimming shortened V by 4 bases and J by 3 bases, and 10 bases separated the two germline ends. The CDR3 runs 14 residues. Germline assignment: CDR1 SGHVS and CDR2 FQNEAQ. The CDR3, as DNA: TGTGCCAGCAGCTCCATAGACATCAATCAGCCCCAGCATTTT. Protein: CASSSIDINQPQHF.

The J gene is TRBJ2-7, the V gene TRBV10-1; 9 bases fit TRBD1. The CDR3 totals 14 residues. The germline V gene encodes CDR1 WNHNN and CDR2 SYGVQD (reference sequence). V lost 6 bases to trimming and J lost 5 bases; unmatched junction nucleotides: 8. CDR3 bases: TGCGCCAGCAGCTTGACAGGGGGATCAGACGAGCAGTACTTC. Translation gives CASSLTGGSDEQYF.

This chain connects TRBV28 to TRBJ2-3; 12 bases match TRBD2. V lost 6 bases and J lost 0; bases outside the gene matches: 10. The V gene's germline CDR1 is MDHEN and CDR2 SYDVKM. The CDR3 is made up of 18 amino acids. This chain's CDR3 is CASSRLAGDLLSTDTQYF. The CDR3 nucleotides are TGTGCCAGCAGCCGACTAGCGGGAGACCTACTGAGCACAGATACGCAGTATTTT.